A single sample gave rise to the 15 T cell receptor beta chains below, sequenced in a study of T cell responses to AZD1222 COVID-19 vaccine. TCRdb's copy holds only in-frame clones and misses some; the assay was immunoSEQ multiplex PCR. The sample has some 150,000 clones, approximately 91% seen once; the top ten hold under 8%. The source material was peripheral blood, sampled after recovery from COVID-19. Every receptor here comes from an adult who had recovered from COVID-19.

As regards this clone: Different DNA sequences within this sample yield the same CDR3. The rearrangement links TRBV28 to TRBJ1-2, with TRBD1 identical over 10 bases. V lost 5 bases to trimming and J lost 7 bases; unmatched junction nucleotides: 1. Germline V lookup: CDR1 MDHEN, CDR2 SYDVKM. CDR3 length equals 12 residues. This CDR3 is CASSGTGAGYTF. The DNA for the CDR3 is TGTGCCAGCAGTGGGACAGGGGCTGGCTACACCTTC.

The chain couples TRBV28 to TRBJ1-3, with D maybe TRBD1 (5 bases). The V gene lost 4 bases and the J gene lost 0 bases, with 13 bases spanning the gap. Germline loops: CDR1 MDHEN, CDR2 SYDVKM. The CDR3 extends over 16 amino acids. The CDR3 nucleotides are TGTGCCAGCAGTTCCAAAGGGGCGTACTCTGGAAACACCATATATTTT. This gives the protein CASSSKGAYSGNTIYF.

The CDR3 is CASRLVSGNTIYF. The CDR3 nucleotides are TGTGCCAGTAGACTGGTCTCTGGAAACACCATATATTTT. The chain employs TRBV19 and TRBJ1-3; no definite D call. Germline CDR1 and CDR2: LNHDA and SQIVND (reference sequence). The CDR3 runs to 13 residues. Trimming stripped 6 bases from V and 0 bases from J, with 6 bases between.

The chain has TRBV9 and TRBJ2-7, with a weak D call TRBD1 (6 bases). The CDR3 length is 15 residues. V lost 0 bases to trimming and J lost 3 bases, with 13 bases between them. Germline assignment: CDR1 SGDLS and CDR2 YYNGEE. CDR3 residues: CASSVGTGRIYEQYF. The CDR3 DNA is TGTGCCAGCAGCGTAGGTACAGGGCGGATCTACGAGCAGTACTTC.

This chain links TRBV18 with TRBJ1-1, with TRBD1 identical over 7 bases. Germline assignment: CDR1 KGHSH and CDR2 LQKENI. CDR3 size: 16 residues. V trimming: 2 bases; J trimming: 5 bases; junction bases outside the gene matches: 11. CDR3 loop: CASSPKRGRGGTEAFF. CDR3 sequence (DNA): TGTGCCAGCTCACCAAAGAGGGGGCGCGGGGGAACTGAAGCTTTCTTT.

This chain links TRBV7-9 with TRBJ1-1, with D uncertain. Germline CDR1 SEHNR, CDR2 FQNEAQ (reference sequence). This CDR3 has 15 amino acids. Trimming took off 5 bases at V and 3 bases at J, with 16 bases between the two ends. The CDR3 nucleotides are TGTGCCAGCAGCAACATAAGAATTGGGGACACTGAAGCTTTCTTT. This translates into CASSNIRIGDTEAFF.

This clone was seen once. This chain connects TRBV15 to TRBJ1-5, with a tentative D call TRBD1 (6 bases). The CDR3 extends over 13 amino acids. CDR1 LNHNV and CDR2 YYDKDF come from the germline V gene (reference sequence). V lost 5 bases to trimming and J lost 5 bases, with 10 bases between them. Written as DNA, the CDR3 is TGTGCCACCAGCCCCGGACAGTATCAGCCCCAGCATTTT. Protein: CATSPGQYQPQHF.

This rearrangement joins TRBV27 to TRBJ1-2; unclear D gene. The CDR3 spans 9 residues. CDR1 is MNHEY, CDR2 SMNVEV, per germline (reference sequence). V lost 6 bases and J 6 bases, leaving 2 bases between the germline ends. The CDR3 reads CASRNGYTF. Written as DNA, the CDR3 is TGTGCCAGCAGGAATGGCTACACCTTC.

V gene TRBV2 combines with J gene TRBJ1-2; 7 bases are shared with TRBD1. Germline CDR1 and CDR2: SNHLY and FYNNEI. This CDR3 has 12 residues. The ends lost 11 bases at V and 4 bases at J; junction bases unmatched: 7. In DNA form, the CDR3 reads TGTGCCGGATGGGGACAGAGCTATGGCTACACCTTC. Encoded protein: CAGWGQSYGYTF.

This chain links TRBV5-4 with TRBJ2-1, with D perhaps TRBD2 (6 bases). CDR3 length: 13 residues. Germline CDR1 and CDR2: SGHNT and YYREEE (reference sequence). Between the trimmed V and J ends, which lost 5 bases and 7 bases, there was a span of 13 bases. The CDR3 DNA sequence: TGTGCCAGCAGTACGACTAGTTTTAATGAGCAGTTCTTC. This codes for CASSTTSFNEQFF.

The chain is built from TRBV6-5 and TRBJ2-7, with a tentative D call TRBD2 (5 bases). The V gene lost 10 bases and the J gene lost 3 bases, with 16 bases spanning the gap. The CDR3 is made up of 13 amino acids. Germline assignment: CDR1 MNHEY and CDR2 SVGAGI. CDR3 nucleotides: TGTGCCATCGAGGACGGGGAGAGCTACGAGCAGTACTTC. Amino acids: CAIEDGESYEQYF.

CDR3 DNA sequence: TGTGCCAGCAGCGTAGTCACGGGAGGGTACAATGAGCAGTTCTTC. Translated: CASSVVTGGYNEQFF. The chain carries TRBV9 and TRBJ2-1; TRBD2 matches at 8 bases. The CDR3 is 15 amino acids. CDR1 and CDR2 (germline): SGDLS, YYNGEE. Unmatched junction bases numbered 3, after V lost 0 bases and J lost 4 bases.

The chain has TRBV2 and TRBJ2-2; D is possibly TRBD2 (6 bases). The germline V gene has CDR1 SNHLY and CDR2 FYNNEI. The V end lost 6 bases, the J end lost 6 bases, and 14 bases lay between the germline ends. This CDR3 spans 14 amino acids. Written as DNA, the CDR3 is TGTGCCAGCAGAGGAGGGGTGGTCTCCGGGGAGCTGTTTTTT. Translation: CASRGGVVSGELFF.

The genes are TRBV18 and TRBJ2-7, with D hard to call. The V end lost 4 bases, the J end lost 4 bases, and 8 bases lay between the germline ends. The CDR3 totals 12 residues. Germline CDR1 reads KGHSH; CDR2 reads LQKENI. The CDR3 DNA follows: TGTGCCAGCTCACGGGAAAATTACGAGCAGTACTTC. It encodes CASSRENYEQYF.

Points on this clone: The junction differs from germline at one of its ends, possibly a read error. DNA of the CDR3: TGTGCTAGCACCCCTCGGGACGGGAACACCGGGGAGCTGTTTTTT. Translating it yields CASTPRDGNTGELFF. This chain connects TRBV7-7 to TRBJ2-2; either TRBD1 or TRBD2 may fit D (5 bases each). Germline V gene sequence: CDR1 SSHAT, CDR2 FNYEAQ (reference sequence). The CDR3 totals 15 residues.